The following is a T cell receptor (beta chain) sequence with its context. The antigen remains undetermined. The data are from a study of CXCR3-negative and CXCR3-positive naive CD8 T cells. Study-wide results and caveats: Similar TRBV-TRBJ gene usage was seen in naive CXCR3-negative and CXCR3-positive cells, but not in memory cells. Most assays used freshly isolated PBMCs, as cryopreservation partially reduced CXCR3. TRB CDR3s were more hydrophobic in CXCR3-positive than in CXCR3-negative naive cells. Comparably high diversity was seen in both naive subsets, and much lower diversity in memory CD8+ cells.

The CDR3 has 16 residues. Via 5' RACE with UMI labels, TRB cDNA libraries were prepared. Reprocessing the 5' RACE reads, TCRdb reports a single entry for every CDR3 protein and omits DNA. The ten most abundant clones cover roughly 0.75% of a sample with tens of thousands of distinct CDR3 sequences. The receptor comes from a human donor in good health. Some clones in this sample may be carry-over from other donors' samples. Sequenced sample: naive CXCR3+ CD8+ T cells from blood. Subset: CD45RO-CCR7+CD27+CD95- naive CD8+ T cells expressing CXCR3 (TNR3+). The rearrangement joins TRBV21-1 to TRBJ2-7; TCRdb reports TRBD1, a call that lacks DNA to check it against. TRBV21-1 is given as a pseudogene. This CDR3 reads CASSKPYRTELYEQYF.